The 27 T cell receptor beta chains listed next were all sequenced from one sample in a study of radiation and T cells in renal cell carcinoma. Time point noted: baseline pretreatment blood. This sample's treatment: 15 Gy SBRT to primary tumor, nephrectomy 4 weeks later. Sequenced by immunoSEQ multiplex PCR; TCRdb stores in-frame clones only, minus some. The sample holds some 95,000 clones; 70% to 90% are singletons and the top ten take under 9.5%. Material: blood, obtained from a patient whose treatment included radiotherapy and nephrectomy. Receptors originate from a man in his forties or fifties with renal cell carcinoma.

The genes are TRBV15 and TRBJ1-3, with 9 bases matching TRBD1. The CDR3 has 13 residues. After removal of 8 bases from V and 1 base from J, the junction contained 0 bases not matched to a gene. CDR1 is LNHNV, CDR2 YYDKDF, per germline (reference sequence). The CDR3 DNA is TGTGCCACCGGACAGGGGTCTGGAAACACCATATATTTT. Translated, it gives CATGQGSGNTIYF.

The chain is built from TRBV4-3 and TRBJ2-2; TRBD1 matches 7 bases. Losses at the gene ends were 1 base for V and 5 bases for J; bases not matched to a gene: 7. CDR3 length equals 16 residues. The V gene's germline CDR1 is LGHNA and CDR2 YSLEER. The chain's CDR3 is CASSQGSGTVTGELFF. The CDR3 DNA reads TGCGCCAGCAGCCAAGGTTCCGGGACAGTTACCGGGGAGCTGTTTTTT.

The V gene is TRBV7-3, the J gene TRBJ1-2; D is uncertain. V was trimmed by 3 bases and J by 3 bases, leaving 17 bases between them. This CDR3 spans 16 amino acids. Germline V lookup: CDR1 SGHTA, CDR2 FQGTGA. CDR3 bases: TGTGCCAGCAGCTTGGATGCTCAAGGGCACCACTATGGCTACACCTTC. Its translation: CASSLDAQGHHYGYTF.

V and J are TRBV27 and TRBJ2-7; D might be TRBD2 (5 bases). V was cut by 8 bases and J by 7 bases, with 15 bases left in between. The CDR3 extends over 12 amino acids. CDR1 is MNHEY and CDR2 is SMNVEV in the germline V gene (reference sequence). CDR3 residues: CASSKSGWEQYF. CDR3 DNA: TGTGCCAGCTCTAAAAGCGGATGGGAGCAGTACTTC.

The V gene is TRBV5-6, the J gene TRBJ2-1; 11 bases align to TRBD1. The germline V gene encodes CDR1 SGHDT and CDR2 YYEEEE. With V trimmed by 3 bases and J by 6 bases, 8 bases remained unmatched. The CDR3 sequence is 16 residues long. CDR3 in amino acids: CASSWDRGEVVNEQFF. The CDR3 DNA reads TGTGCCAGCAGCTGGGACAGGGGGGAGGTTGTCAATGAGCAGTTCTTC.

DNA for the CDR3: TGCAGTGCTAGGTTGAACACTGAAGCTTTCTTT. Translated, it gives CSARLNTEAFF. V gene TRBV20-1 combines with J gene TRBJ1-1, with D unclear. V was trimmed by 3 bases and J by 0 bases, leaving 2 bases between them. The CDR3 is 11 residues long. Germline lookup yields CDR1 DFQATT and CDR2 SNEGSKA (reference sequence).

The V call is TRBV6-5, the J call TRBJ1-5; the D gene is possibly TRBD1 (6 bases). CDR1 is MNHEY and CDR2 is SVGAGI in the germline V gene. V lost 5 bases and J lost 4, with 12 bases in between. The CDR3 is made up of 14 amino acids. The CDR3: CASSPGTLNQPQHF. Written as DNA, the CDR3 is TGTGCCAGCAGTCCCGGGACACTGAATCAGCCCCAGCATTTT.

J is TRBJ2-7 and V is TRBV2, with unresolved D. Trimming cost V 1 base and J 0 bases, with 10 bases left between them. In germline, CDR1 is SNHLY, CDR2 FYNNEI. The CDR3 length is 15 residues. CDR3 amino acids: CASSEEGRLSYEQYF. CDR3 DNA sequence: TGTGCCAGCAGTGAAGAGGGCAGGCTCTCCTACGAGCAGTACTTC. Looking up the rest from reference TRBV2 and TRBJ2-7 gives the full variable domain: EPEVTQTPSHQVTQMGQEVILRCVPISNHLYFYWYRQILGQKVEFLVSFYNNEISEKSEIFDDQFSVERPDGSNFTLKIRSTKLEDSAMYFCASSEEGRLSYEQYFGPGTRLTVT.

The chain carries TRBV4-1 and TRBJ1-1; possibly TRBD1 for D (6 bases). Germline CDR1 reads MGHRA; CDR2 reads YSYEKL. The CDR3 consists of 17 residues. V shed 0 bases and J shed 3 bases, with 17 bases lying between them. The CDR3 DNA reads TGCGCCAGCAGCCAAGATATACAGGGAGACCTCTACACTGAAGCTTTCTTT. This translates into CASSQDIQGDLYTEAFF.

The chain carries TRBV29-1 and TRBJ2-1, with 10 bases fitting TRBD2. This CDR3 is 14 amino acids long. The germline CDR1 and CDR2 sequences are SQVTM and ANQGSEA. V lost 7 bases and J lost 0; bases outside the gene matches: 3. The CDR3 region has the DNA TGCAGCGCCGGGACTAGCGACTCCTACAATGAGCAGTTCTTC. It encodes CSAGTSDSYNEQFF.

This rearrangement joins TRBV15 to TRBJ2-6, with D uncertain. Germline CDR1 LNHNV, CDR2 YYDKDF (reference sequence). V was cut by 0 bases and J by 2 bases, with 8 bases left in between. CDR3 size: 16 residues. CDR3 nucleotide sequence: TGTGCCACCAGCAGAGACCGCCCAGCTGGGGCCAACGTCCTGACTTTC. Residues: CATSRDRPAGANVLTF.

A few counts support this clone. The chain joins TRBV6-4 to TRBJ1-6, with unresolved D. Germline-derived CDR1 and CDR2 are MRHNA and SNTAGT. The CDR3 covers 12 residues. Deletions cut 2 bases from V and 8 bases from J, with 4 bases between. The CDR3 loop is CASSDGHSPLHF. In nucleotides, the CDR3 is TGTGCCAGCAGTGACGGCCATTCACCCCTCCACTTT.

The CDR3 DNA follows: TGTGCCAGCAGCGTGGATCCCATTGTGACGGGTCCAGATACGCAGTATTTT. Its protein product is CASSVDPIVTGPDTQYF. The chain recombines TRBV9 with TRBJ2-3; D remains ambiguous. The germline CDR1 and CDR2 sequences are SGDLS and YYNGEE. The ends were cut back, 2 bases at V and 4 bases at J, with 20 bases in the middle. The CDR3 has 17 amino acids.

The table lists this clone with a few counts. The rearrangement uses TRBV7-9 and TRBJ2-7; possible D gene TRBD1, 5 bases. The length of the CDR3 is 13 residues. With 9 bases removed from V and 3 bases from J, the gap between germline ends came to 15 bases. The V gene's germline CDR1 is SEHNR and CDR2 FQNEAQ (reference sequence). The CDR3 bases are TGTGCCAGTGGAAAGGGGTCCTACTACGAGCAGTACTTC. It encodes CASGKGSYYEQYF.

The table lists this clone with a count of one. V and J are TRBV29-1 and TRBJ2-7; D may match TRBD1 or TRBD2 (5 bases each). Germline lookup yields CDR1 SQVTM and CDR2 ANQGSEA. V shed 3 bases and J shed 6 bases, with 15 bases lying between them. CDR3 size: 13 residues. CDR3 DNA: TGCAGCGTTGAGGGGCTAGGTGGGGGCGAGCAGTACTTC. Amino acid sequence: CSVEGLGGGEQYF.

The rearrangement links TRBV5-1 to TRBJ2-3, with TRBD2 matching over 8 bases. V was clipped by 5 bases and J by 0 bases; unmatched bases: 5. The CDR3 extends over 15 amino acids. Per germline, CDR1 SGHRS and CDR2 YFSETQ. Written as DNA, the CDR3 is TGCGCCAGCAGTAGCGGGGCACCTAGCACAGATACGCAGTATTTT. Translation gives CASSSGAPSTDTQYF.

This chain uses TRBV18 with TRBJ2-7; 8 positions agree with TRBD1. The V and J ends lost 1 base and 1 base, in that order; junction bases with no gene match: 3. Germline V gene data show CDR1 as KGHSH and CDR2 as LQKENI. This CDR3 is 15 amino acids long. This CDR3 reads CASSPQRDRSYEQYF. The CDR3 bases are TGTGCCAGCTCACCACAAAGGGACAGGTCCTACGAGCAGTACTTC.

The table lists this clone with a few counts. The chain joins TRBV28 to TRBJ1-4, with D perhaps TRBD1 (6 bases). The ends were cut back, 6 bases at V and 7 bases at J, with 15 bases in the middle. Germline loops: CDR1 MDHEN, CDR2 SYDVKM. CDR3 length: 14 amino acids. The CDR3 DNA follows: TGTGCCAGCAGCCTAGGACAGCAGAGTGAAAAACTGTTTTTT. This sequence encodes CASSLGQQSEKLFF.

The CDR3 sequence: CASSQRGGEQYF. CDR3 DNA sequence: TGTGCCAGCAGTCAACGGGGCGGGGAGCAGTACTTC. The J gene is TRBJ2-7, the V gene TRBV28; D possibly uses TRBD1 or TRBD2 (5 bases each). The CDR3 covers 12 residues. Germline-derived CDR1 and CDR2 are MDHEN and SYDVKM. Trimming removed 5 bases at V and 7 bases at J, with 12 bases between.

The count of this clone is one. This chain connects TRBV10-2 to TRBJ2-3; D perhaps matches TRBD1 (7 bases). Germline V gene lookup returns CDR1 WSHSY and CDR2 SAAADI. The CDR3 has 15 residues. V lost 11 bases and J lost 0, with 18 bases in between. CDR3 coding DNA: TGCGCCTCTGCCAGGGGGGAGACTAGCACAGATACGCAGTATTTT. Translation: CASARGETSTDTQYF.

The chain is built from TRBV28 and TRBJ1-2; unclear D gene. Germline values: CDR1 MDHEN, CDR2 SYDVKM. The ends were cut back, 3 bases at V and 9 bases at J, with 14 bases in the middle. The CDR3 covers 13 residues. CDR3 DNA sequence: TGTGCCAGCAGTTTGAGCGGGCCTATTAGCTACACCTTC. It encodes CASSLSGPISYTF.

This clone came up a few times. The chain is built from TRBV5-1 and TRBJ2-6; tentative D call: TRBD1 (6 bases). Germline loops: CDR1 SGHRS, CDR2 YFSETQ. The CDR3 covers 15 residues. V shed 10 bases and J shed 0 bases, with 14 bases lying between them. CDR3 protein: CACSTGHSGANVLTF. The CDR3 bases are TGCGCCTGCTCGACGGGACACTCTGGGGCCAACGTCCTGACTTTC.

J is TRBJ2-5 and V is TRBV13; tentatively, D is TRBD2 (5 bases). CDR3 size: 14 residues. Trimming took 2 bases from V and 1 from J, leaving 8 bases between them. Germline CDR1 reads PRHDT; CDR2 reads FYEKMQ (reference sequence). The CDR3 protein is CASSLTGSQETQYF. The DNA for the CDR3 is TGTGCCAGCAGCTTAACTGGGAGCCAAGAGACCCAGTACTTC.

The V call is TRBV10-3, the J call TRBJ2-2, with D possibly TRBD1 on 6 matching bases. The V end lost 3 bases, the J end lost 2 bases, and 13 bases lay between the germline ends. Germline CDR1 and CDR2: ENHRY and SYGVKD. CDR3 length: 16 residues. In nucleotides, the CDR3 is TGTGCCATCAGTGATCCAGGGGAGATAAACACCGGGGAGCTGTTTTTT. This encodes CAISDPGEINTGELFF.

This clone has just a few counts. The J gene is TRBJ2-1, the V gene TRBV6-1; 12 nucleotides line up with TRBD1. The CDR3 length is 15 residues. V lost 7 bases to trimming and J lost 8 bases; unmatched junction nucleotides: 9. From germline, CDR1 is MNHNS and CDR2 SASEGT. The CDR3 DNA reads TGTGCCAGCAAAAGCGGGACAGGGGGCATTGATGAGCAGTTCTTC. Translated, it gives CASKSGTGGIDEQFF.

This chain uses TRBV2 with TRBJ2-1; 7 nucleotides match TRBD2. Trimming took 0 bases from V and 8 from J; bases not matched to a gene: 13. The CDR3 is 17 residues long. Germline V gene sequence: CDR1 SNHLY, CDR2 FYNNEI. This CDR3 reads CASSEAGSGIADYEQFF. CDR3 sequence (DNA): TGTGCCAGCAGTGAAGCGGGCAGCGGGATCGCCGATTATGAGCAGTTCTTC.

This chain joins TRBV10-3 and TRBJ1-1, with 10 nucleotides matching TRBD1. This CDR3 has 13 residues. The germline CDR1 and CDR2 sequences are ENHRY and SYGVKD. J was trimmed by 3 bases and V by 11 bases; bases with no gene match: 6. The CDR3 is CAAAGTGDTEAFF. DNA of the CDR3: TGTGCCGCTGCCGGGACAGGGGACACTGAAGCTTTCTTT.